Sequencing of this TCR beta chain was carried out in a study of T cell changes during pregnancy in multiple sclerosis. The data were produced by immunoSEQ multiplex PCR, yet TCRdb's version contains in-frame clones alone and is incomplete. The sample gives about 32,000 clones, around 92% of which show up once; approximately 3.9% is in the top ten. V lost 3 bases, J lost 4 bases, and 1 base stayed unmatched. This CDR3 comprises 13 residues. Germline CDR1 reads LGHNA; CDR2 reads YSLEER. Sample: CD8+ T cells from peripheral blood mononuclear cells, taken in the second trimester of pregnancy. The origin of this receptor is a female donor in good health, enrolled as a control in a pregnancy study. This sequence joins TRBV4-3 and TRBJ1-2; 8 positions agree with TRBD1. This CDR3 is CASSQDRAYGYTF. The CDR3 bases are TGCGCCAGCAGCCAGGACAGGGCCTATGGCTACACCTTC.